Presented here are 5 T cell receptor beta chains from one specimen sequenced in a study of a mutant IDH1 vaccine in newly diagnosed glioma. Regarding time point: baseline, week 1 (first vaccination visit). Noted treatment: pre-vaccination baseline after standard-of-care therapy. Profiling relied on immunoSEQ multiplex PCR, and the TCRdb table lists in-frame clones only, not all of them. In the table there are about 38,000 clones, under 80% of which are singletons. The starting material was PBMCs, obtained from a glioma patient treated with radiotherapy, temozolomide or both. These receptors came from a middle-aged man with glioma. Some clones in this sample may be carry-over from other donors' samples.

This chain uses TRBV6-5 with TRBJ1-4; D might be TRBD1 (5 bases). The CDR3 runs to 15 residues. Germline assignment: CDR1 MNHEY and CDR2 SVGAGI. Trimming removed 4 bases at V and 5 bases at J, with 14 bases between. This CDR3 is CASSFTGTVNEKLFF. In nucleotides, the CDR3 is TGTGCCAGCAGTTTCACCGGGACTGTGAATGAAAAACTGTTTTTT.

CDR3 in amino acids: CASSFSSGGQETQYF. CDR3 DNA sequence: TGCGCCAGCAGCTTCTCGAGCGGGGGACAAGAGACCCAGTACTTC. The chain is built from TRBV5-1 and TRBJ2-5, with TRBD2 identical over 8 bases. Germline V gene sequence: CDR1 SGHRS, CDR2 YFSETQ. The CDR3 extends over 15 amino acids. Trimming cost V 2 bases and J 2 bases; bases outside gene matches: 5.

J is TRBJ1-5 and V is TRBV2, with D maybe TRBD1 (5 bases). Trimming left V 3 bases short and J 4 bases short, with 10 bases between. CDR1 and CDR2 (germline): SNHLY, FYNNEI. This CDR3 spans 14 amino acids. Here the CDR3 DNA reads TGTGCCAGCAGTGAGGGGACGGGGAATCAGCCCCAGCATTTT. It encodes CASSEGTGNQPQHF. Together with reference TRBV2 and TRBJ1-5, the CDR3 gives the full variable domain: EPEVTQTPSHQVTQMGQEVILRCVPISNHLYFYWYRQILGQKVEFLVSFYNNEISEKSEIFDDQFSVERPDGSNFTLKIRSTKLEDSAMYFCASSEGTGNQPQHFGDGTRLSIL.

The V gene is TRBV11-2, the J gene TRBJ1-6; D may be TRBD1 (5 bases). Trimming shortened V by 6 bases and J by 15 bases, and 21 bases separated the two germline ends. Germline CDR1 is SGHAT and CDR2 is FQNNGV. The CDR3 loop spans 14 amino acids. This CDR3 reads CASSRGTLGYDLHF. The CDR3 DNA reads TGTGCCAGCAGTCGTGGGACCCTCGGTTATGACCTCCACTTT.

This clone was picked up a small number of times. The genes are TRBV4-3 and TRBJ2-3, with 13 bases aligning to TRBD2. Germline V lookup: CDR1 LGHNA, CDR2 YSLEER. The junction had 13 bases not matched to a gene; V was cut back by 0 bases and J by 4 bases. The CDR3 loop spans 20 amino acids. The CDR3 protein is CASSQEGLAGVVGLADTQYF. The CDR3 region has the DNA TGCGCCAGCAGCCAAGAAGGACTAGCGGGGGTAGTAGGCTTGGCAGATACGCAGTATTTT.